A single sample is the source of the 25 T cell receptor beta chains below, sequenced in a study of OX40 agonist ivuxolimab in advanced cancers. Data came from immunoSEQ multiplex PCR; TCRdb stores just in-frame clones and leaves some out. The sample contains approximately 67,000 clones, 70% to 90% of which appear only once. Material: CD4+ or CD8+ T cells sorted from blood, obtained in a trial of the OX40 agonist ivuxolimab. The receptors were gathered from an adult with an advanced solid tumor such as melanoma, head and neck, liver or kidney cancer.

The chain recombines TRBV19 with TRBJ2-5, with D perhaps matching TRBD1 or TRBD2 (5 bases each). This CDR3 is built from 13 residues. V lost 2 bases and J 6 bases, leaving 10 bases between the germline ends. Germline assignment: CDR1 LNHDA and CDR2 SQIVND (reference sequence). The CDR3 nucleotides read TGTGCCAGTAGTATAAGCAGGGAGAAGACCCAGTACTTC. This codes for CASSISREKTQYF.

The V and J genes are TRBV21-1 and TRBJ2-5; no check of the table's D call, TRBD1, against the DNA was made. TRBV21-1 is a pseudogene segment. The CDR3 contains 10 residues. In DNA form, the CDR3 reads TGTGCCTCCCAGGTCCCGGCCCAGTACTTC. Translating gives CASQVPAQYF.

V gene TRBV23-1 combines with J gene TRBJ2-3; TRBD1 is a possible D gene (6 bases). TRBV23-1 is labeled an ORF, and its function is uncertain. Trimming stripped 6 bases from V and 5 bases from J, with 15 bases between. This CDR3 has 14 residues. CDR3 region: CASRPGQIVDTQYF. CDR3 DNA sequence: TGCGCCAGCAGACCGGGACAAATTGTAGATACGCAGTATTTT.

This chain uses TRBV11-2 with TRBJ2-5, with D hard to call. This CDR3 region has 14 residues. Germline CDR1 is SGHAT and CDR2 is FQNNGV. Deletions cut 0 bases from V and 2 bases from J, with 7 bases between. The CDR3 nucleotides are TGTGCCAGCAGCTTAGATCGTACTCAAGAGACCCAGTACTTC. Its protein product is CASSLDRTQETQYF.

The rearrangement links TRBV7-2 to TRBJ2-1; 8 nucleotides match TRBD2. The CDR3 has 16 amino acids. The trim removed 5 bases at V and 7 bases at J, leaving 13 bases unmatched. Per germline, CDR1 SGHTA and CDR2 FQGNSA. The CDR3 loop is CASSLTRGTGGNEQFF. The CDR3 bases are TGTGCCAGCAGCCTCACCCGGGGAACGGGAGGGAATGAGCAGTTCTTC.

CDR3 sequence: CASSEWDSDYEQYF. CDR3 DNA: TGTGCCAGCAGTGAATGGGACAGTGACTACGAGCAGTACTTC. The chain links TRBV6-1 to TRBJ2-7; 7 positions match TRBD1. With V trimmed by 2 bases and J by 3 bases, 4 bases remained unmatched. There are 14 residues in the CDR3. Per the germline V gene, CDR1 is MNHNS and CDR2 is SASEGT.

This chain links TRBV16 with TRBJ2-7; D gene unclear. Germline V CDR1 and CDR2: KGHSY, FQNENV. The V and J ends lost 1 base and 4 bases respectively, with 5 bases between them. The CDR3 loop spans 12 amino acids. The CDR3 here is CASSQFRYEQYF. In DNA form, the CDR3 reads TGTGCCAGCAGCCAATTCCGTTACGAGCAGTACTTC.

The chain employs TRBV29-1 and TRBJ2-1; D is perhaps TRBD1 or TRBD2 (6 bases each). V was clipped by 6 bases and J by 9 bases, with 18 bases between them. Germline V gene lookup returns CDR1 SQVTM and CDR2 ANQGSEA. The CDR3 runs to 13 residues. The CDR3 protein is CSVDLRGATEQFF. CDR3 in DNA: TGCAGCGTAGACCTGAGGGGGGCAACTGAGCAGTTCTTC.

The chain couples TRBV19 to TRBJ2-5, with 11 bases aligning to TRBD1. J lost 2 bases, V lost 1 base, and 3 bases had no gene match. Germline V gene sequence: CDR1 LNHDA, CDR2 SQIVND (reference sequence). The CDR3 is 16 amino acids. The DNA for the CDR3 is TGTGCCAGTAGTATAGGGGACAGGGGGGAACAAGAGACCCAGTACTTC. Protein product: CASSIGDRGEQETQYF. Combining the CDR3 with reference TRBV19 and TRBJ2-5 gives the whole variable domain DGGITQSPKYLFRKEGQNVTLSCEQNLNHDAMYWYRQDPGQGLRLIYYSQIVNDFQKGDIAEGYSVSREKKESFPLTVTSAQKNPTAFYLCASSIGDRGEQETQYFGPGTRLLVL.

The chain links TRBV5-1 to TRBJ1-4; D is unresolved. V was trimmed by 5 bases and J by 0 bases, leaving 8 bases between them. Germline V gives CDR1 SGHRS, CDR2 YFSETQ. The CDR3 contains 14 residues. The CDR3 region has the DNA TGCGCCAGCAGGGTGTTCGCAACTAATGAAAAACTGTTTTTT. Translating it yields CASRVFATNEKLFF.

V is TRBV6-5 and J is TRBJ2-2, with 8 bases matching TRBD1. The trim removed 5 bases at V and 6 bases at J, leaving 8 bases unmatched. CDR3 length equals 15 residues. CDR1 is MNHEY and CDR2 is SVGAGI in the germline V gene. CDR3 sequence reads: CASSSRTGKPGELFF. The CDR3 DNA is TGTGCCAGCAGTAGTCGGACAGGGAAACCCGGGGAGCTGTTTTTT.

The CDR3 sequence: CASSQGLTGRNEQFF. The CDR3 coding sequence is TGTGCCAGCAGCCAAGGACTCACAGGCCGCAATGAGCAGTTCTTC. This rearrangement joins TRBV4-2 to TRBJ2-1; TRBD1 might be the D (5 bases). Germline values: CDR1 LGHNA, CDR2 YNFKEQ. The CDR3 contains 15 residues. V shed 1 base and J shed 6 bases, with 13 bases lying between them.

The V and J genes are TRBV10-3 and TRBJ2-7; 10 bases map to TRBD1. J lost 0 bases, V lost 2 bases, and 7 bases had no gene match. Germline loops: CDR1 ENHRY, CDR2 SYGVKD. CDR3 length: 17 amino acids. CDR3 in amino acids: CAISEPEGQGTSYEQYF. The CDR3 bases are TGTGCCATCAGTGAGCCGGAGGGACAGGGGACCTCCTACGAGCAGTACTTC.

This chain links TRBV28 with TRBJ1-5; tentative D call: TRBD1 (5 bases). The CDR3 length is 18 residues. The germline V gene encodes CDR1 MDHEN and CDR2 SYDVKM. V was pared by 8 bases and J by 0 bases, with 23 bases between. The CDR3 here is CASLSPTALQDSNQPQHF. The CDR3 DNA follows: TGTGCCAGCTTATCCCCGACAGCGCTTCAGGATAGCAATCAGCCCCAGCATTTT.

The chain uses TRBV7-2 and TRBJ2-1, with TRBD2 matching over 13 bases. The CDR3 extends over 15 amino acids. The V segment lost 5 bases and the J segment 7 bases; nucleotides outside the gene matches: 5. Germline V lookup: CDR1 SGHTA, CDR2 FQGNSA. The CDR3 loop reads CASSTTSGRGNEQFF. The CDR3 coding sequence is TGTGCCAGCAGCACTACTAGCGGGAGGGGAAATGAGCAGTTCTTC.

The rearrangement joins TRBV15 to TRBJ2-1; 10 nucleotides match TRBD1. The CDR3 covers 16 residues. V lost 9 bases and J lost 0; bases outside the gene matches: 8. CDR1 and CDR2 from the germline V gene are LNHNV and YYDKDF (reference sequence). DNA of the CDR3: TGTGCCACTCGAGCGGACAGGGGGAACTCCTACAATGAGCAGTTCTTC. Its translation: CATRADRGNSYNEQFF.

The J gene is TRBJ2-7, the V gene TRBV28; D is uncertain. V was clipped by 4 bases and J by 6 bases, with 10 bases between them. CDR3 length: 12 residues. In germline, CDR1 is MDHEN, CDR2 SYDVKM. CDR3 loop: CASSSGRAEQYF. The CDR3 DNA reads TGTGCCAGCAGTTCCGGTAGGGCCGAGCAGTACTTC.

Here the CDR3 reads CASSGLPGTGTKLFF. Here the CDR3 DNA reads TGCGCCAGCAGCGGCCTACCCGGGACAGGGACAAAACTGTTTTTT. This chain connects TRBV5-1 to TRBJ1-4, with 9 bases matching TRBD1. The CDR3 is made up of 15 amino acids. J was trimmed by 10 bases and V by 4 bases; bases with no gene match: 11. Germline CDR1 SGHRS, CDR2 YFSETQ.

Turning to this clone: One end of the junction is discordant with germline, which a read error may explain. The chain employs TRBV11-3 and TRBJ2-3; D is unclear. The CDR3 sequence is 13 residues long. The germline V gene encodes CDR1 SGHNT and CDR2 YENEEA. The CDR3 loop is CAGSLELTDTQYF. The CDR3 DNA reads as TGTGCCGGCAGCTTAGAACTCACAGATACGCAGTATTTT.

This chain uses TRBV4-1 with TRBJ2-5; either TRBD1 or TRBD2 may fit D (6 bases each). CDR3 size: 15 residues. The V gene's germline CDR1 is MGHRA and CDR2 YSYEKL. With 6 bases removed from V and 4 bases from J, the gap between germline ends came to 18 bases. The CDR3 is CASSKRSGAGETQYF. For the CDR3, the DNA is TGCGCCAGCAGTAAAAGGTCGGGGGCGGGAGAGACCCAGTACTTC.

The chain couples TRBV6-1 to TRBJ1-5, with 7 bases aligning to TRBD1. V lost 7 bases and J lost 2; bases outside the gene matches: 8. This CDR3 has 15 amino acids. CDR1 is MNHNS and CDR2 is SASEGT in the germline V gene. The CDR3 nucleotides read TGTGCCAGCACTTCAGGGGGTTGGGGCAATCAGCCCCAGCATTTT. Translated: CASTSGGWGNQPQHF.

The chain joins TRBV6-5 to TRBJ2-5; 7 nucleotides match TRBD1. The V gene end was trimmed by 6 bases and the J gene end by 7 bases; junction bases not matched to a gene: 8. From germline, CDR1 is MNHEY and CDR2 SVGAGI. CDR3 size: 13 residues. CDR3 coding DNA: TGTGCCAGCAGAAGGGGGCCAGCTACGACCCAGTACTTC. This encodes CASRRGPATTQYF.

The gene calls are TRBV6-4 and TRBJ2-3; D gene unclear. This CDR3 has 14 residues. The V gene lost 3 bases and the J gene lost 1 base, with 8 bases spanning the gap. CDR1 is MRHNA and CDR2 is SNTAGT in the germline V gene. CDR3 loop: CASSEDLGTDTQYF. CDR3 sequence (DNA): TGTGCCAGCAGTGAAGACTTAGGCACAGATACGCAGTATTTT.

The chain combines TRBV30 with TRBJ2-5; 7 nucleotides agree with TRBD1. The CDR3 has 16 amino acids. V shed 2 bases, J shed 7 bases, and the junction held 16 bases outside the gene matches. The germline CDR1 and CDR2 sequences are GTSNPN and SVGIG (reference sequence). As DNA, the CDR3 is TGTGCCTGGAGTTTCTCGGGACAGACGACCTTCGGGACCCAGTACTTC. Protein sequence: CAWSFSGQTTFGTQYF.

The CDR3 DNA sequence: TGTGCCAGCAGCCAAGATATGTCACAGGAAATCCCCCTGCAGTACTTC. This translates into CASSQDMSQEIPLQYF. The rearrangement links TRBV4-2 to TRBJ2-7; maybe TRBD1 (5 bases). This CDR3 is built from 16 residues. CDR1 and CDR2 (germline): LGHNA, YNFKEQ. The ends were cut back, 0 bases at V and 9 bases at J, with 21 bases in the middle.